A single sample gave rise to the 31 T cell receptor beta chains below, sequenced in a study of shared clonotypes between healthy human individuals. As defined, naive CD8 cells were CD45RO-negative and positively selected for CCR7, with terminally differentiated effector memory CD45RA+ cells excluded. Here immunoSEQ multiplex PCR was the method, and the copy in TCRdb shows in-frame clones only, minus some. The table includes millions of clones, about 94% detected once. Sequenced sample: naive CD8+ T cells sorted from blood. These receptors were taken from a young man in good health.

This CDR3 is CASSLYATAGSGNTIYF. DNA for the CDR3: TGTGCCAGCAGTTTATACGCGACAGCGGGCTCTGGAAACACCATATATTTT. The chain links TRBV28 to TRBJ1-3; the D gene is possibly TRBD1 (5 bases). Looked up from germline, CDR1 is MDHEN and CDR2 is SYDVKM. V dropped 1 base and J dropped 0 bases, with 13 bases sitting between them. The CDR3 extends over 17 amino acids.

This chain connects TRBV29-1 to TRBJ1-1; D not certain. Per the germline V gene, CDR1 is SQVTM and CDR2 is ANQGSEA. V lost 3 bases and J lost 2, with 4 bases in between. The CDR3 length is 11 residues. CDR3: CSVDANTEAFF. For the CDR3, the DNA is TGCAGCGTTGATGCCAACACTGAAGCTTTCTTT.

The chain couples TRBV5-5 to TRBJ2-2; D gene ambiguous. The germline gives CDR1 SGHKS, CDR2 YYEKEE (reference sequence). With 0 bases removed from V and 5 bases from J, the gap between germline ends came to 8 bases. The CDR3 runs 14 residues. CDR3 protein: CASSLEAGTGELFF. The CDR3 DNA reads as TGTGCCAGCAGCTTGGAGGCAGGAACCGGGGAGCTGTTTTTT.

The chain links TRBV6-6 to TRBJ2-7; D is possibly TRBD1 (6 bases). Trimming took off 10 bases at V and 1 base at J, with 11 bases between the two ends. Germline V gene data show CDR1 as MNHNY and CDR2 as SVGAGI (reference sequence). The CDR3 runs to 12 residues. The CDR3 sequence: CATLTGSYEQYF. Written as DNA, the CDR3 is TGTGCCACGCTGACAGGTTCCTACGAGCAGTACTTC.

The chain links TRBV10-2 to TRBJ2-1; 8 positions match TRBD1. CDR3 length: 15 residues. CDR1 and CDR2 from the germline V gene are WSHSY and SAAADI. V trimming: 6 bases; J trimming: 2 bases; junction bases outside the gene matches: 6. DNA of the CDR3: TGCGCCAGCAGCTCACAGACAGGGGCCTACAATGAGCAGTTCTTC. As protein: CASSSQTGAYNEQFF.

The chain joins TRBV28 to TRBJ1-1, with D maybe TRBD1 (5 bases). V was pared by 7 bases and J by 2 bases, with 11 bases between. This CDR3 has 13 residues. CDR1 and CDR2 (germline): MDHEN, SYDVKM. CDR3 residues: CASNRDSNTEAFF. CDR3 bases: TGTGCCAGCAATCGCGACAGCAACACTGAAGCTTTCTTT. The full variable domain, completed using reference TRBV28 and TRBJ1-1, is DVKVTQSSRYLVKRTGEKVFLECVQDMDHENMFWYRQDPGLGLRLIYFSYDVKMKEKGDIPEGYSVSREKKERFSLILESASTNQTSMYLCASNRDSNTEAFFGQGTRLTVV.

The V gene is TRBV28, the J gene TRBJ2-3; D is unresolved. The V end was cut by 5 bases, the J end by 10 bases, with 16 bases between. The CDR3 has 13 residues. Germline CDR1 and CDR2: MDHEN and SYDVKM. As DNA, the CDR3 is TGTGCCAGCAGTCCCCCCGGTGTCTCGGCGCAGTATTTT. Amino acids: CASSPPGVSAQYF. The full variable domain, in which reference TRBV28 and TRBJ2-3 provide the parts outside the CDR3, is DVKVTQSSRYLVKRTGEKVFLECVQDMDHENMFWYRQDPGLGLRLIYFSYDVKMKEKGDIPEGYSVSREKKERFSLILESASTNQTSMYLCASSPPGVSAQYFGPGTRLTVL.

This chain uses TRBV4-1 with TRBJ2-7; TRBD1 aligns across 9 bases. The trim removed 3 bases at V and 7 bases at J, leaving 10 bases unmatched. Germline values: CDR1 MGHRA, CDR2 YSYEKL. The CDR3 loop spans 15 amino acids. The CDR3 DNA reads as TGCGCCAGCAGCCAGGCCGGGACAGGGCGTTTGGAGCAGTACTTC. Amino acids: CASSQAGTGRLEQYF.

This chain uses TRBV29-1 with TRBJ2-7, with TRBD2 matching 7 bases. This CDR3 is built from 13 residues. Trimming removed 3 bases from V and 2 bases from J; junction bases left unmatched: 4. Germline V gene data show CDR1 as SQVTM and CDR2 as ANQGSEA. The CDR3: CSVEFAGAYEQYF. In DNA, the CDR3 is TGCAGCGTTGAGTTTGCGGGAGCCTACGAGCAGTACTTC.

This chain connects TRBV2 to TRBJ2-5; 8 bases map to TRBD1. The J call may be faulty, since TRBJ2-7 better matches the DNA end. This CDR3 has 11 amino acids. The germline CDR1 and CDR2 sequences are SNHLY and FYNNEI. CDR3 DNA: TGTGCCATCGGACAGGGCTACGAGCAGTACTTC. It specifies CAIGQGYEQYF.

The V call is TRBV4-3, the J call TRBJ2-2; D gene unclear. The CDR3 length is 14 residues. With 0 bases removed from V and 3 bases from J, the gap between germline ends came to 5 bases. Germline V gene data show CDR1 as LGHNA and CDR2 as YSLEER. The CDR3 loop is CASSQDYHTGELFF. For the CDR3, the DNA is TGCGCCAGCAGCCAAGATTATCACACCGGGGAGCTGTTTTTT.

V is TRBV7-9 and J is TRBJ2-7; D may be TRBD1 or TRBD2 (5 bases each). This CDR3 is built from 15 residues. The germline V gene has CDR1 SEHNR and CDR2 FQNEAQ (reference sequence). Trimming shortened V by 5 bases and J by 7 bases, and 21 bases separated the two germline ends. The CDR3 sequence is CASSPPGTPTGEQYF. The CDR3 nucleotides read TGTGCCAGCAGCCCCCCCGGGACCCCGACGGGGGAGCAGTACTTC. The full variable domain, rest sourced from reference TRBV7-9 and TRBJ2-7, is DTGVSQNPRHKITKRGQNVTFRCDPISEHNRLYWYRQTLGQGPEFLTYFQNEAQLEKSRLLSDRFSAERPKGSFSTLEIQRTEQGDSAMYLCASSPPGTPTGEQYFGPGTRLTVT.

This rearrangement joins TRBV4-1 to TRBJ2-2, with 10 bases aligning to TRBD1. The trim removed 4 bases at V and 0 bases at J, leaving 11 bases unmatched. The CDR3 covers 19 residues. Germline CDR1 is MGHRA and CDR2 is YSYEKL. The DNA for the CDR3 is TGCGCCAGCAGCCCCATCCCGGGACAGGGGCTATCGAACACCGGGGAGCTGTTTTTT. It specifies CASSPIPGQGLSNTGELFF.

The CDR3: CASSQEWNYYEQYF. CDR3 DNA sequence: TGCGCCAGCAGCCAAGAATGGAATTACTACGAGCAGTACTTC. The rearrangement uses TRBV4-1 and TRBJ2-7; D is unclear. Germline values: CDR1 MGHRA, CDR2 YSYEKL. The CDR3 runs to 14 residues. Trimming removed 0 bases from V and 3 bases from J, with 9 bases in between.

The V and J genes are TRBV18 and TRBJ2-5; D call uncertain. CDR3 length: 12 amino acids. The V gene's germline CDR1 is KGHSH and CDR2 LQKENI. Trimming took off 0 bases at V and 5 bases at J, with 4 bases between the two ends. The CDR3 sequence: CASSPPWETQYF. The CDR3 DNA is TGTGCCAGCTCACCACCGTGGGAGACCCAGTACTTC.

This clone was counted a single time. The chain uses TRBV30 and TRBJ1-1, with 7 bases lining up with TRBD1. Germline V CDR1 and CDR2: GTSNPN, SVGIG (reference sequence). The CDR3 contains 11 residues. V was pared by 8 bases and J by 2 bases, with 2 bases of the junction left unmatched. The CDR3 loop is CAGDSNTEAFF. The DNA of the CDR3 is TGTGCCGGGGACAGTAACACTGAAGCTTTCTTT.

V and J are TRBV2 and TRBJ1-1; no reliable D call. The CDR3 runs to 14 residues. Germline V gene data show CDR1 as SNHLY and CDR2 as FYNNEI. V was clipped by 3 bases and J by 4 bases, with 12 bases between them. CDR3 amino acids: CASSESGGATEAFF. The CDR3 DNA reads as TGTGCCAGCAGTGAGTCTGGAGGTGCCACTGAAGCTTTCTTT.

The CDR3 DNA reads as TGTGCCAGCAGTTACGATAGGGAGAACTATGGCTACACCTTC. Its translation: CASSYDRENYGYTF. V gene TRBV6-6 combines with J gene TRBJ1-2; D ambiguous. This CDR3 has 14 amino acids. The germline gives CDR1 MNHNY, CDR2 SVGAGI (reference sequence). Trimming removed 2 bases from V and 2 bases from J, with 9 bases in between.

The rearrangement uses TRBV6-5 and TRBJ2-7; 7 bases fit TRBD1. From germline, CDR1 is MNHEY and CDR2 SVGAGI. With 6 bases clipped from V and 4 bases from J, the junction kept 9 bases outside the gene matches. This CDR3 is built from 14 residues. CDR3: CASSPVGTDYEQYF. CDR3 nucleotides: TGTGCCAGCAGCCCCGTGGGGACAGATTACGAGCAGTACTTC.

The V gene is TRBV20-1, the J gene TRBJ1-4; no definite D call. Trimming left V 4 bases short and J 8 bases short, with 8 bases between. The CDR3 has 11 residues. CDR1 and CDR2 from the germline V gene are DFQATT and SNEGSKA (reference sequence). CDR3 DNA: TGCAGTGCTAATCGGGCGGAAAAACTGTTTTTT. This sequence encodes CSANRAEKLFF.

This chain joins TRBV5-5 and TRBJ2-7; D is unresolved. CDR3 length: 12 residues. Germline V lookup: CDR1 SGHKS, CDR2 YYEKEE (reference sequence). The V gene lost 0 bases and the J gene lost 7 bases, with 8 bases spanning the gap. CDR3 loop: CASSLEAPEQYF. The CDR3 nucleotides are TGTGCCAGCAGCTTGGAGGCACCGGAGCAGTACTTC.

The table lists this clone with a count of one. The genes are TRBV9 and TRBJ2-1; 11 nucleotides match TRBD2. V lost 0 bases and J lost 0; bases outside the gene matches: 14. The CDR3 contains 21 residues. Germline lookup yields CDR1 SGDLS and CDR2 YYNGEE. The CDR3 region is CASSVEGSQGLADISYNEQFF. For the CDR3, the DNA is TGTGCCAGCAGCGTAGAGGGTAGCCAGGGACTAGCGGATATCTCCTACAATGAGCAGTTCTTC.

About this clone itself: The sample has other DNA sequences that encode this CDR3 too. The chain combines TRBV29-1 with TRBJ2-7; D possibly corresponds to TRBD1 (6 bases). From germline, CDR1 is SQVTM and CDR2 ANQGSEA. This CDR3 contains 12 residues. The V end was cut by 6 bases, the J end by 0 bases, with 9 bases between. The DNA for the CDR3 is TGCAGCGTAGCGACAGGCTCCTACGAGCAGTACTTC. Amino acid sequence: CSVATGSYEQYF.

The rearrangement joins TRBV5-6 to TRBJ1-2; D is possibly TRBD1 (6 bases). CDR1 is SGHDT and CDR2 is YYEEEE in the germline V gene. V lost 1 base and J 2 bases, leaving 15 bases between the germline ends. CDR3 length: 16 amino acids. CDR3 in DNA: TGTGCCAGCAGCTTGTTAGGGGGGGATGGCAACTATGGCTACACCTTC. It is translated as CASSLLGGDGNYGYTF. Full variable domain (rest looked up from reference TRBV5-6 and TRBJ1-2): DAGVTQSPTHLIKTRGQQVTLRCSPKSGHDTVSWYQQALGQGPQFIFQYYEEEERQRGNFPDRFSGHQFPNYSSELNVNALLLGDSALYLCASSLLGGDGNYGYTFGSGTRLTVV.

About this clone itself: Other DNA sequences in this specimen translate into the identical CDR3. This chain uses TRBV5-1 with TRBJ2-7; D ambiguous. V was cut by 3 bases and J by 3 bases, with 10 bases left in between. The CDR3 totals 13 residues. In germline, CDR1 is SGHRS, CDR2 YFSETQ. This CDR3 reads CASSWVGGYEQYF. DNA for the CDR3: TGCGCCAGCAGCTGGGTTGGCGGCTACGAGCAGTACTTC.

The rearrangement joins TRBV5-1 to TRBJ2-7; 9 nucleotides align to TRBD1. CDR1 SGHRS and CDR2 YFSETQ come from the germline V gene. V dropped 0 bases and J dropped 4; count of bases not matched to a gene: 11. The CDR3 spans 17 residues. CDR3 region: CASSLEPSGTGWYEQYF. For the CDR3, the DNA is TGCGCCAGCAGCTTGGAACCCTCCGGGACAGGGTGGTACGAGCAGTACTTC.

CDR3 DNA sequence: TGTGCCAGCAGCTTAGAACTGGCTTTTGTAGCCAAAAACATTCAGTACTTC. As protein: CASSLELAFVAKNIQYF. This chain joins TRBV7-6 and TRBJ2-4; no clear D. Per germline, CDR1 SGHVS and CDR2 FNYEAQ. Trimming left V 1 base short and J 0 bases short, with 13 bases between. CDR3 length equals 17 residues.

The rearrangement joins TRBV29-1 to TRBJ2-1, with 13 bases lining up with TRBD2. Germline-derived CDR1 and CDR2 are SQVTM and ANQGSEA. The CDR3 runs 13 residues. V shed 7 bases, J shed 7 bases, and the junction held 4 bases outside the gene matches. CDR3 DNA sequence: TGCAGCGCCGCGACTAGCGGGGGGAATGAGCAGTTCTTC. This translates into CSAATSGGNEQFF.

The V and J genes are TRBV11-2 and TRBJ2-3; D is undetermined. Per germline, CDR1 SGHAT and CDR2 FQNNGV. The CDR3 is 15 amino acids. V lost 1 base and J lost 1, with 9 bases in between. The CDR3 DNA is TGTGCCAGCAGCTTAGTCGGGCGAGGCACAGATACGCAGTATTTT. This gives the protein CASSLVGRGTDTQYF.

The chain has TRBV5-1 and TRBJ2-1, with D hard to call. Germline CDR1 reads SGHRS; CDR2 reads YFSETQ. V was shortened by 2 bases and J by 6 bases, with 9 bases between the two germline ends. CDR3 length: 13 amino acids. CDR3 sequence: CASSFPPGNEQFF. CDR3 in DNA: TGCGCCAGCAGCTTTCCCCCGGGCAATGAGCAGTTCTTC.

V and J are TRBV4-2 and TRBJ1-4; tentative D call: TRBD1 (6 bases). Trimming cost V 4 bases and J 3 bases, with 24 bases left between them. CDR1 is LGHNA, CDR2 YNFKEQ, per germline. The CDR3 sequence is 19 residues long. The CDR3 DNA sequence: TGTGCCAGCAGCCCCCCCGCAGGGGCCTTGCGCCTCGCTAATGAAAAACTGTTTTTT. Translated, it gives CASSPPAGALRLANEKLFF.